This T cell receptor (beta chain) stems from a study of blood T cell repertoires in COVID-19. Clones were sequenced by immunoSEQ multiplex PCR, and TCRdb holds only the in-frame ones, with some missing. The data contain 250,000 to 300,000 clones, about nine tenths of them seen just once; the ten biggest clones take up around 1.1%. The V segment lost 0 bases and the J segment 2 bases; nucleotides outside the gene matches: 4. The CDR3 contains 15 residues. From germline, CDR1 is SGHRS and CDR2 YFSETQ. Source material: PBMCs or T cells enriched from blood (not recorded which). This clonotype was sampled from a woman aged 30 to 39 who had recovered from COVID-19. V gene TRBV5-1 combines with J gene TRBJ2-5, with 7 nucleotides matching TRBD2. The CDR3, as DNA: TGCGCCAGCAGCTTGGTGTCAGCGGGACAAGAGACCCAGTACTTC. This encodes CASSLVSAGQETQYF.